This TCR beta chain appears in the sequencing data of a study of CD8 T cells in ankylosing spondylitis. General study results and limits: Disease-linked clones reportedly concentrated significantly in matched ankylosing spondylitis synovial fluid. A TCR beta motif made of fewer than 10 highly homologous variants seemed typical of ankylosing spondylitis blood. Earlier literature documents some of the motif variants in reactive arthritis synovial fluid and blood.

Using its own MiXCR run on the 5' RACE reads, TCRdb lists one record per CDR3 protein. Found here are 150,000 to 200,000 distinct CDR3 sequences, 9.5% to 15% of them singletons; the top ten hold 16%. In this sample, this clonotype turned up a few times. No antigen is known for it. Germline V gene data show CDR1 as KGHSH and CDR2 as LQKENI. V shed 3 bases and J 3 bases; nucleotides not matched to a gene: 6. The CDR3 spans 16 residues. Source material: blood, either unsorted or a sorted T cell fraction (not recorded which). The chain links TRBV18 to TRBJ2-1; 9 bases agree with TRBD2. This receptor was obtained from a male donor with ankylosing spondylitis or in good health (not recorded which). The CDR3 DNA is TGTGCCAGCTCACCGGATGGCGGGGGGGACTACAATGAGCAGTTCTTC. It yields the protein CASSPDGGGDYNEQFF. Based on the CDR3 plus reference TRBV18 and TRBJ2-1, the full variable domain is NAGVMQNPRHLVRRRGQEARLRCSPMKGHSHVYWYRQLPEEGLKFMVYLQKENIIDESGMPKERFSAEFPKEGPSILRIQQVVRGDSAAYFCASSPDGGGDYNEQFFGPGTRLTVL.